One sample yielded the 16 T cell receptor beta chains listed below, sequenced in a study of blood T cell repertoires in COVID-19. Profiling relied on immunoSEQ multiplex PCR, and the TCRdb table lists in-frame clones only, not all of them. The sample shows about 210,000 clones, approximately 81% of them seen only once. Sample: PBMCs or T cells enriched from blood (not recorded which). The receptor set was obtained from a woman aged 45-59 years with acute COVID-19.

The rearrangement links TRBV2 to TRBJ1-6, with TRBD1 as a possible D gene (6 bases). V was trimmed by 2 bases and J by 9 bases, leaving 14 bases between them. The CDR3 is 15 amino acids. Germline loops: CDR1 SNHLY, CDR2 FYNNEI. The CDR3 sequence: CASSEQTGVGSPLHF. The CDR3 DNA is TGTGCCAGCAGTGAACAGACAGGAGTTGGTTCACCCCTCCACTTT. The full variable domain, completed using reference TRBV2 and TRBJ1-6, is EPEVTQTPSHQVTQMGQEVILRCVPISNHLYFYWYRQILGQKVEFLVSFYNNEISEKSEIFDDQFSVERPDGSNFTLKIRSTKLEDSAMYFCASSEQTGVGSPLHFGNGTRLTVT.

This sequence joins TRBV5-8 and TRBJ1-4, with D hard to call. Per germline, CDR1 SGHTS and CDR2 YDEGEE. CDR3 size: 15 residues. The ends were cut back, 4 bases at V and 8 bases at J, with 18 bases in the middle. CDR3 DNA sequence: TGTGCCAGCAGCCCCAACCGCGGGGTAGGCGAAAAACTGTTTTTT. Translated: CASSPNRGVGEKLFF.

This sequence joins TRBV18 and TRBJ1-1; TRBD1 is a possible D gene (5 bases). Germline V gene data show CDR1 as KGHSH and CDR2 as LQKENI. Between the trimmed V and J ends, which lost 5 bases and 4 bases, there was a span of 14 bases. The CDR3 runs to 14 residues. The CDR3 is CASSTQGGSTEAFF. Here the CDR3 DNA reads TGTGCCAGCTCAACCCAGGGAGGGAGCACTGAAGCTTTCTTT.

V usage is TRBV7-8 and J usage is TRBJ2-5; the match to TRBD1 covers 10 bases. Germline CDR1 reads SGHVS; CDR2 reads FQNEAQ. The CDR3 runs to 15 residues. V shed 2 bases, J shed 5 bases, and the junction held 5 bases outside the gene matches. CDR3 coding DNA: TGTGCCAGCAGCTTACCGGGACAGGGGATTGAGACCCAGTACTTC. It encodes CASSLPGQGIETQYF.

This clone was observed a few times. V usage is TRBV19 and J usage is TRBJ2-3; 7 nucleotides agree with TRBD2. The V gene end was trimmed by 6 bases and the J gene end by 0 bases; junction bases not matched to a gene: 3. This CDR3 has 14 amino acids. Germline V gene data show CDR1 as LNHDA and CDR2 as SQIVND (reference sequence). CDR3 in amino acids: CASRERDSTDTQYF. The CDR3 region has the DNA TGTGCCAGTAGAGAGCGGGATAGCACAGATACGCAGTATTTT. Together with reference TRBV19 and TRBJ2-3, the CDR3 gives the full variable domain: DGGITQSPKYLFRKEGQNVTLSCEQNLNHDAMYWYRQDPGQGLRLIYYSQIVNDFQKGDIAEGYSVSREKKESFPLTVTSAQKNPTAFYLCASRERDSTDTQYFGPGTRLTVL.

This clone has only one observation. This sample also contains other DNA sequences that code for the same CDR3. CDR3 region: CASSLALNTEAFF. The CDR3 DNA follows: TGTGCCAGCAGCTTAGCCCTTAACACTGAAGCTTTCTTT. This chain joins TRBV7-9 and TRBJ1-1; D not resolved. Trimming shortened V by 0 bases and J by 2 bases, and 4 bases separated the two germline ends. Germline assignment: CDR1 SEHNR and CDR2 FQNEAQ (reference sequence). There are 13 residues in the CDR3. Looking up the rest from reference TRBV7-9 and TRBJ1-1 gives the full variable domain: DTGVSQNPRHKITKRGQNVTFRCDPISEHNRLYWYRQTLGQGPEFLTYFQNEAQLEKSRLLSDRFSAERPKGSFSTLEIQRTEQGDSAMYLCASSLALNTEAFFGQGTRLTVV.

The chain uses TRBV4-3 and TRBJ2-3; 8 bases are a match to TRBD1. Per the germline V gene, CDR1 is LGHNA and CDR2 is YSLEER. CDR3 length: 17 residues. Trimming cost V 4 bases and J 0 bases; bases outside gene matches: 9. The CDR3 DNA is TGCGCCAGCAGCCCAGGACAGGGAACTATAAGCACAGATACGCAGTATTTT. This gives the protein CASSPGQGTISTDTQYF.

J is TRBJ2-3 and V is TRBV7-3; 12 nucleotides agree with TRBD2. Trimming at V came to 5 bases and at J to 15 bases, leaving 12 bases not matched to a gene. Germline values: CDR1 SGHTA, CDR2 FQGTGA. This CDR3 is built from 14 residues. CDR3 in amino acids: CASSNLAGGPVQYF. The CDR3 coding sequence is TGTGCCAGCAGCAACCTAGCGGGAGGGCCGGTGCAATATTTT.

The sample holds a few counts of this clone. The rearrangement joins TRBV29-1 to TRBJ1-4; 9 bases map to TRBD1. Germline V gene sequence: CDR1 SQVTM, CDR2 ANQGSEA. The junction had 0 bases not matched to a gene; V was cut back by 6 bases and J by 4 bases. This CDR3 contains 12 residues. The CDR3 here is CSVGQGNEKLFF. The CDR3 bases are TGCAGCGTGGGACAGGGTAATGAAAAACTGTTTTTT.

For this clone: Other DNA sequences in the same sample also yield this CDR3. The chain uses TRBV11-2 and TRBJ1-1; no clear D gene. Trimming pared 1 base from V and 5 bases from J, leaving 5 bases between. Per the germline V gene, CDR1 is SGHAT and CDR2 is FQNNGV. The CDR3 consists of 12 residues. CDR3 protein: CASSLGPTEAFF. For the CDR3, the DNA is TGTGCCAGCAGCTTAGGGCCTACTGAAGCTTTCTTT.

The CDR3 sequence: CASSLRQGAVGELFF. The CDR3 DNA is TGTGCCAGCAGCTTAAGACAGGGGGCGGTCGGGGAGCTGTTTTTT. The rearrangement joins TRBV7-3 to TRBJ2-2, with 10 bases fitting TRBD1. With 1 base clipped from V and 7 bases from J, the junction kept 3 bases outside the gene matches. The CDR3 loop spans 15 amino acids. Germline CDR1 reads SGHTA; CDR2 reads FQGTGA.

The V gene is TRBV7-9, the J gene TRBJ1-5; D uncertain. This CDR3 spans 12 amino acids. The germline V gene encodes CDR1 SEHNR and CDR2 FQNEAQ (reference sequence). V was trimmed by 3 bases and J by 4 bases, leaving 4 bases between them. The DNA of the CDR3 is TGTGCCAGCAGCTTCGCGAATCAGCCCCAGCATTTT. Translation: CASSFANQPQHF.

Worth noting for this clone: The sample carries other DNA sequences with the same CDR3. The chain recombines TRBV18 with TRBJ2-3; 7 bases match TRBD1. V was pared by 0 bases and J by 4 bases, with 4 bases of the junction left unmatched. Germline V lookup: CDR1 KGHSH, CDR2 LQKENI. CDR3 length: 15 amino acids. CDR3 nucleotides: TGTGCCAGCTCACCACCCGGGCAGGGGGCAGATACGCAGTATTTT. Translation: CASSPPGQGADTQYF.

This sequence joins TRBV28 and TRBJ1-1; D call uncertain. Trimming removed 4 bases at V and 4 bases at J, with 13 bases between. Germline CDR1 reads MDHEN; CDR2 reads SYDVKM. This CDR3 is 14 amino acids long. The CDR3 bases are TGTGCCAGCAGTTATCACGGCGGAACCACTGAAGCTTTCTTT. Its protein is CASSYHGGTTEAFF.

This sequence joins TRBV19 and TRBJ1-1, with D unresolved. Germline CDR1 and CDR2: LNHDA and SQIVND (reference sequence). The germline V and J ends were trimmed by 1 base and 3 bases, with 12 bases remaining between them. There are 15 residues in the CDR3. As DNA, the CDR3 is TGTGCCAGTAGTATAGGCCAGTACCGGGACACTGAAGCTTTCTTT. Protein product: CASSIGQYRDTEAFF. The full variable domain, its missing parts supplied by reference TRBV19 and TRBJ1-1, is DGGITQSPKYLFRKEGQNVTLSCEQNLNHDAMYWYRQDPGQGLRLIYYSQIVNDFQKGDIAEGYSVSREKKESFPLTVTSAQKNPTAFYLCASSIGQYRDTEAFFGQGTRLTVV.

This clone has just a few counts. This chain links TRBV7-8 with TRBJ2-7, with no clear D. The V and J ends lost 5 bases and 0 bases respectively, with 5 bases between them. The CDR3 is 12 residues long. Germline assignment: CDR1 SGHVS and CDR2 FQNEAQ. CDR3: CASSPYSYEQYF. In nucleotides, the CDR3 is TGTGCCAGCAGCCCCTACTCCTACGAGCAGTACTTC.